The 22 T cell receptor beta chains given below trace back to one sample, sequenced in a study of blood T cell repertoires in COVID-19. Some clones are missing from TCRdb's copy, which holds only in-frame ones; the method was immunoSEQ multiplex PCR. The table includes more than 150,000 clones, just under 80% detected once. The sequencing sample was made of peripheral blood. These receptors all stem from an elderly woman with active or convalescent COVID-19.

The chain carries TRBV4-3 and TRBJ1-2; 7 positions match TRBD1. The CDR3 sequence is 14 residues long. The junction had 6 bases not matched to a gene; V was cut back by 4 bases and J by 4 bases. The germline V gene encodes CDR1 LGHNA and CDR2 YSLEER. The CDR3 nucleotides are TGCGCCAGCAGCCCCCAACAGGGGCCCTATGGCTACACCTTC. It translates to CASSPQQGPYGYTF.

This rearrangement joins TRBV19 to TRBJ1-4, with 9 bases lining up with TRBD1. J lost 8 bases, V lost 5 bases, and 9 bases had no gene match. The CDR3 spans 15 residues. Looked up from germline, CDR1 is LNHDA and CDR2 is SQIVND (reference sequence). The CDR3 nucleotides read TGTGCCAGTAGTGGGGTGGGACAGGGAGAGGAAAAACTGTTTTTT. Translation: CASSGVGQGEEKLFF.

V is TRBV2 and J is TRBJ2-2; 9 nucleotides line up with TRBD1. This CDR3 comprises 17 residues. The V and J ends lost 6 bases and 2 bases, in that order; junction bases with no gene match: 10. The germline CDR1 and CDR2 sequences are SNHLY and FYNNEI. The CDR3 DNA reads as TGTGCCAGCAGGGGACAGGGACTAACAATCAACACCGGGGAGCTGTTTTTT. This codes for CASRGQGLTINTGELFF.

The V and J genes are TRBV5-1 and TRBJ2-7; D possibly corresponds to TRBD1 (5 bases). The germline V gene encodes CDR1 SGHRS and CDR2 YFSETQ. The V end was cut by 10 bases, the J end by 1 base, with 18 bases between. CDR3 length equals 14 residues. The CDR3 is CASGWGSPSYEQYF. CDR3 sequence (DNA): TGCGCCTCCGGTTGGGGCAGCCCATCCTACGAGCAGTACTTC.

The rearrangement joins TRBV2 to TRBJ2-5, with 7 nucleotides matching TRBD1. J lost 2 bases, V lost 5 bases, and 2 bases had no gene match. The CDR3 has 13 residues. Germline V gene sequence: CDR1 SNHLY, CDR2 FYNNEI. As DNA, the CDR3 is TGTGCCAGCAGTCCGACAGGGCAAGAGACCCAGTACTTC. It translates to CASSPTGQETQYF.

This chain links TRBV18 with TRBJ1-4, with TRBD1 identical over 7 bases. Trimming cost V 4 bases and J 4 bases; bases outside gene matches: 6. In germline, CDR1 is KGHSH, CDR2 LQKENI. The CDR3 sequence is 15 residues long. CDR3 residues: CASSLNRGYNEKLFF. The CDR3 DNA reads TGTGCCAGCTCACTTAACAGGGGATATAATGAAAAACTGTTTTTT.

This rearrangement joins TRBV29-1 to TRBJ2-5; weak D call: TRBD2 (5 bases). Germline V gene data show CDR1 as SQVTM and CDR2 as ANQGSEA. V was pared by 6 bases and J by 2 bases, with 16 bases between. The CDR3 consists of 14 residues. The CDR3 is CSVPLGLIQETQYF. DNA for the CDR3: TGCAGCGTCCCACTAGGACTTATACAAGAGACCCAGTACTTC.

This clone was observed many times. The chain has TRBV4-3 and TRBJ1-2; tentative D call: TRBD1 (5 bases). The CDR3 consists of 14 residues. The V end lost 0 bases, the J end lost 8 bases, and 13 bases lay between the germline ends. CDR1 and CDR2 (germline): LGHNA, YSLEER. In DNA, the CDR3 is TGCGCCAGCAGCCAAGAGAAATGGGGGGGAGGCTACACCTTC. The encoded protein is CASSQEKWGGGYTF.

This chain links TRBV27 with TRBJ2-3; TRBD2 aligns across 9 bases. This CDR3 spans 15 amino acids. Per the germline V gene, CDR1 is MNHEY and CDR2 is SMNVEV (reference sequence). Trimming cost V 0 bases and J 6 bases; bases outside gene matches: 4. CDR3 sequence: CASSLSSGGFDTQYF. DNA of the CDR3: TGTGCCAGCAGTTTATCCAGCGGGGGGTTTGATACGCAGTATTTT.

The rearrangement uses TRBV9 and TRBJ2-5; D is undetermined. There are 13 residues in the CDR3. Trimming pared 9 bases from V and 2 bases from J, leaving 14 bases between. CDR1 is SGDLS and CDR2 is YYNGEE in the germline V gene. DNA for the CDR3: TGTGCCAAGACGTTAGGCAGGCAAGAGACCCAGTACTTC. It yields the protein CAKTLGRQETQYF.

The genes are TRBV18 and TRBJ2-1; TRBD2 aligns across 8 bases. The CDR3 covers 14 residues. Germline lookup yields CDR1 KGHSH and CDR2 LQKENI. The ends lost 3 bases at V and 5 bases at J; junction bases unmatched: 3. As DNA, the CDR3 is TGTGCCAGCTCACCCACTAGCGGAAACAATGAGCAGTTCTTC. It translates to CASSPTSGNNEQFF. Variable domain in full (rest from reference TRBV18 and TRBJ2-1): NAGVMQNPRHLVRRRGQEARLRCSPMKGHSHVYWYRQLPEEGLKFMVYLQKENIIDESGMPKERFSAEFPKEGPSILRIQQVVRGDSAAYFCASSPTSGNNEQFFGPGTRLTVL.

The chain links TRBV27 to TRBJ1-2, with D maybe TRBD1 (5 bases). V lost 1 base, J lost 0 bases, and 6 bases lay in between. This CDR3 is built from 14 residues. Germline CDR1 reads MNHEY; CDR2 reads SMNVEV (reference sequence). The CDR3 DNA reads as TGTGCCAGCAGTTTATTAGGGGCTAACTATGGCTACACCTTC. Its translation is CASSLLGANYGYTF.

This chain links TRBV5-1 with TRBJ2-7; 9 bases match TRBD2. V dropped 6 bases and J dropped 0; count of bases not matched to a gene: 7. The V gene's germline CDR1 is SGHRS and CDR2 YFSETQ. This CDR3 is built from 15 residues. DNA for the CDR3: TGCGCCAGCACCCAACTAGCGGGTGACTCCTACGAGCAGTACTTC. This translates into CASTQLAGDSYEQYF.

The V gene is TRBV2, the J gene TRBJ2-6, with D possibly matching TRBD1 (5 bases). The CDR3 has 16 amino acids. The germline CDR1 and CDR2 sequences are SNHLY and FYNNEI. With 6 bases removed from V and 0 bases from J, the gap between germline ends came to 12 bases. CDR3 bases: TGTGCCAGCAGCGGAAGACAGAACTCTGGGGCCAACGTCCTGACTTTC. Protein product: CASSGRQNSGANVLTF.

The V call is TRBV13, the J call TRBJ2-3, with 9 bases fitting TRBD1. The ends lost 5 bases at V and 4 bases at J; junction bases unmatched: 7. Germline values: CDR1 PRHDT, CDR2 FYEKMQ (reference sequence). The length of the CDR3 is 15 residues. The CDR3 DNA sequence: TGTGCCAGCAGCCCACAGGGGGCTTGGGCAGATACGCAGTATTTT. Translation gives CASSPQGAWADTQYF.

The chain couples TRBV4-1 to TRBJ2-7; 12 bases match TRBD1. This CDR3 is built from 16 residues. V shed 3 bases, J shed 7 bases, and the junction held 10 bases outside the gene matches. Germline V gives CDR1 MGHRA, CDR2 YSYEKL. In DNA, the CDR3 is TGCGCCAGCAGCCACACACCGGGACAGGGGGCTGGGGAGCAGTACTTC. Its protein product is CASSHTPGQGAGEQYF.

This clone was recorded only once. J is TRBJ2-5 and V is TRBV5-1, with D possibly being TRBD2 (7 bases). The V and J ends lost 3 bases and 8 bases respectively, with 20 bases between them. The CDR3 consists of 15 residues. Looked up from germline, CDR1 is SGHRS and CDR2 is YFSETQ. The chain's CDR3 is CASSWGSGGSATQYF. DNA of the CDR3: TGCGCCAGCAGCTGGGGTTCGGGGGGCAGCGCTACCCAGTACTTC. The variable domain in full, with the rest retrieved from reference TRBV5-1 and TRBJ2-5, is KAGVTQTPRYLIKTRGQQVTLSCSPISGHRSVSWYQQTPGQGLQFLFEYFSETQRNKGNFPGRFSGRQFSNSRSEMNVSTLELGDSALYLCASSWGSGGSATQYFGPGTRLLVL.

V and J are TRBV11-2 and TRBJ1-2; tentatively, D is TRBD1 (6 bases). The ends were cut back, 0 bases at V and 7 bases at J, with 9 bases in the middle. Germline loops: CDR1 SGHAT, CDR2 FQNNGV. The CDR3 consists of 13 residues. The CDR3 sequence is CASSLDYRAGYTF. The CDR3 nucleotides are TGTGCCAGCAGCTTAGATTACAGGGCTGGCTACACCTTC.

The chain carries TRBV6-5 and TRBJ1-5, with 9 bases matching TRBD1. The V gene end was trimmed by 4 bases and the J gene end by 3 bases; junction bases not matched to a gene: 4. The length of the CDR3 is 15 residues. CDR1 is MNHEY and CDR2 is SVGAGI in the germline V gene. The DNA of the CDR3 is TGTGCCAGCAGTTCGACAGGGGGGAACAATCAGCCCCAGCATTTT. This encodes CASSSTGGNNQPQHF.

The chain links TRBV6-5 to TRBJ1-2; D unresolved. Germline CDR1 MNHEY, CDR2 SVGAGI. CDR3 length equals 14 residues. The V end lost 0 bases, the J end lost 4 bases, and 9 bases lay between the germline ends. The CDR3 here is CASSYSGRGYGYTF. For the CDR3, the DNA is TGTGCCAGCAGTTACTCTGGCAGAGGCTATGGCTACACCTTC.

The genes are TRBV5-1 and TRBJ2-5; tentative D call: TRBD2 (6 bases). The CDR3 is 15 residues long. Germline V gene sequence: CDR1 SGHRS, CDR2 YFSETQ. V was shortened by 4 bases and J by 5 bases, with 18 bases between the two germline ends. This chain's CDR3 is CASSPPDGTLETQYF. Here the CDR3 DNA reads TGCGCCAGCAGCCCACCGGACGGGACTTTGGAGACCCAGTACTTC.

In DNA, the CDR3 is TGTGCCAGCAGCTCGAGGACTAGAAGCTCCTACGAGCAGTACTTC. This translates into CASSSRTRSSYEQYF. This chain connects TRBV7-9 to TRBJ2-7, with 7 bases identical to TRBD2. The CDR3 extends over 15 amino acids. V was clipped by 4 bases and J by 0 bases; unmatched bases: 6. Per germline, CDR1 SEHNR and CDR2 FQNEAQ (reference sequence).